This T cell receptor beta chain was observed in a study of T cells after yellow fever vaccination. Study-level results: Most primary-vaccination clones reappeared after the booster (about 97% CD4, more than 70% CD8). Contaminants from the bulk population, in the form of abundant clonotypes, could be found in FACS-sorted repertoires.

Points on this clonotype: Antigen: not known.

Looked up from germline, CDR1 is SGHRS and CDR2 is YFSETQ. Trimming removed 5 bases at V and 10 bases at J, with 10 bases between. This CDR3 contains 11 residues. The TCR cDNA carried a universal primer site and UMIs from 5'RACE template switching. TCRdb itself ran the 5' RACE reads through MiXCR, one entry per CDR3 protein. The table has 250,000 to 350,000 distinct CDR3 sequences, roughly 7% seen once. This specimen consisted of PBMCs, obtained around 45 days after the first yellow fever vaccination. The V and J genes are TRBV5-1 and TRBJ2-4; D remains unclear. The clonotype was recovered from a man aged 18 to 30 who received the YFV17D yellow fever vaccine. The CDR3 is CASRTPMIQYF. In DNA, the CDR3 is TGCGCCAGCAGGACCCCCATGATTCAGTACTTC.